The clone carrying this TCR beta chain was observed a few times. Its antigen is not identified. Researchers took RNA transcripts and amplified the TCR beta CDR3 regions from them. HTBI primers were the set used in a first-round RT-PCR of the TCR CDR3. Via MiXCR, TCRdb re-called the multiplex PCR reads, giving one row per CDR3 protein. The table has approximately 600,000 distinct CDR3 sequences, about 20% seen once. Ophthalmopathy patients had moderate-to-severe active disease, CAS ≥3, NOSPECS ≥4, and disease duration under 3 months. Those patients with uncontrolled infection, other autoimmune disease, pregnancy or lactation were excluded. The V gene's germline CDR1 is SGHRS and CDR2 YFSETQ. The CDR3 is 15 amino acids. V was cut by 2 bases and J by 4 bases, with 15 bases left in between. The record originates from a study of T cells in Graves' hyperthyroidism and ophthalmopathy. Notes on the study in general: A 13 V-J model separated ophthalmopathy from stable hyperthyroidism. Researchers found most expanded thyroid clonotypes above 0.001 in blood as well.

The chain combines TRBV5-1 with TRBJ2-5; D is undetermined. The receptor was isolated from a man aged 30-40 years with Graves' ophthalmopathy. Sequenced material: blood. CDR3 DNA: TGCGCCAGCAGCTTCGAGAGTCCTGGTGGAGAGACCCAGTACTTC. It specifies CASSFESPGGETQYF.